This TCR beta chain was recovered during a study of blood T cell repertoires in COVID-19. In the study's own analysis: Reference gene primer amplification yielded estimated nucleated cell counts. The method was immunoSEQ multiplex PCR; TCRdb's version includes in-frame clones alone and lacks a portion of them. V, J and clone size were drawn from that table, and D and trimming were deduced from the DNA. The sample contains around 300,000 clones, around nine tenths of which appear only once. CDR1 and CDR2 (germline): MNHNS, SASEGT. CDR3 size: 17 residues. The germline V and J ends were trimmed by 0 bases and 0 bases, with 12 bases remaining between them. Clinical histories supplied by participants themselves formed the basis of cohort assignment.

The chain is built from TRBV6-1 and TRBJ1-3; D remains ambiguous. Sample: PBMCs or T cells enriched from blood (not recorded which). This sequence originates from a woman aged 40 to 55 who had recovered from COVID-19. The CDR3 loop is CASSEARPRSSGNTIYF. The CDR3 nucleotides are TGTGCCAGCAGTGAAGCTCGTCCCCGGAGCTCTGGAAACACCATATATTTT.